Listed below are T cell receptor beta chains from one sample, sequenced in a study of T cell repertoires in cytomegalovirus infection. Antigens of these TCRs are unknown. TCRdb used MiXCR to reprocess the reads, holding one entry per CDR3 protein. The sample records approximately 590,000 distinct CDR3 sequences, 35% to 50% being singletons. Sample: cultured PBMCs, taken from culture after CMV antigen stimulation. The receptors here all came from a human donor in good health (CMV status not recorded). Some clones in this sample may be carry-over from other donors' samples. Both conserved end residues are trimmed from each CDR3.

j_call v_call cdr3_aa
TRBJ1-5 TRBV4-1 ASSQVFRGNQPQH
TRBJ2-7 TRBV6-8 ASRKQGLAASSYEQY
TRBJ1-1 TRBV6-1 ASSHRDRPNTEAF
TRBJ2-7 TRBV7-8 ASSFDGNEQY
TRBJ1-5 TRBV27 ASSSIVGNQPQH
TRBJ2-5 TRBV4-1 ASSHPQETQY
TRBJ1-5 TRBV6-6 ASSRTIGTNQPQH
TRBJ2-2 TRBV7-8 ASSPTPGRGHTGELF
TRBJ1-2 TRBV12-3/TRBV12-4 ASSLEDRRYT
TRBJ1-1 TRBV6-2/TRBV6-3 ASSPTGGNTEAF
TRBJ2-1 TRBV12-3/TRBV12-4 ASRLAGPNNEQF
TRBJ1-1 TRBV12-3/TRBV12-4 ASSLWGDPEAF
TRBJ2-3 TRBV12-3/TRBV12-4 ASRTPQSTDTQY
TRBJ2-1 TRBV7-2 ASSFSPSTTDMF
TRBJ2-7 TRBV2 ASRSGLSNGYEQY
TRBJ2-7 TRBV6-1 ASSSGQGLGSYEQY
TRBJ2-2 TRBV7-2 VGGADTGELF
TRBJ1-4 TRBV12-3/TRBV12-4 ASSRTQATNEKLF
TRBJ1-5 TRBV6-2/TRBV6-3 ASSFPSAGSGQPQH
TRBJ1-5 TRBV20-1 SATQTGVGTQPQH
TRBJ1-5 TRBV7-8 ASSFLWDGTNQPQH
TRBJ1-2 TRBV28 ASNNRPEGDYGYT
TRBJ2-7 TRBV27 ASSPSGGLSYEQY
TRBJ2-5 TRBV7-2 ASSLAPGQGGQETQY
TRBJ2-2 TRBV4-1 ASSQDPNTGELF
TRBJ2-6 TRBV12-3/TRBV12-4 ASSFALSGANVLT
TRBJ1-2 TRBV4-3 ASSQDANAFYGYT
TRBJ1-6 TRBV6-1 ASSAGFSPLH
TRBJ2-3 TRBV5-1 ASSLRRLAGDGDTQY
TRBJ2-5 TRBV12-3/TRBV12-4 ASSPGGTVQETQY
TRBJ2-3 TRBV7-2 ASSLGLAGGQDTQY
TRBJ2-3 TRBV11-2 ASSLTGDRGLPPRTDTQY
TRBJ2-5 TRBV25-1 ASSDLEGGTQY
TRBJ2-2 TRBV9 ASSVVGAGDTGELF
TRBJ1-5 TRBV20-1 SAFGQGSNQPQH
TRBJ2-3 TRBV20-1 SARGPGGHRGGTDTQY
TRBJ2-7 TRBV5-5 ASSSSRQGAKEQY
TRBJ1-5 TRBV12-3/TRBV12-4 ASSLGTVYQPQH
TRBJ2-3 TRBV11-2 ASSLRTSGFTDTQY
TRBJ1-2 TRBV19 ASTTDIYGYT
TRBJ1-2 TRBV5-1 ASSLNRFRPGSYT